Following are 2 T cell receptor beta chains from one sample sequenced in a study of cytomegalovirus exposure and HLA in healthy donors. This PCR relied on a set of 60 Vbeta primers and 13 Jbeta primers. TCRdb keeps only in-frame clones here, not all; method: immunoSEQ multiplex PCR. The repertoire holds under 200,000 clones, with 84% as singletons. Material for sequencing was PBMCs. Source of these receptors: a middle-aged man in good health and CMV-seropositive.

This clone has a handful of counts. The chain links TRBV28 to TRBJ1-4; D is ambiguous. This CDR3 spans 16 amino acids. V shed 8 bases and J shed 1 base, with 17 bases lying between them. The germline gives CDR1 MDHEN, CDR2 SYDVKM. The CDR3 loop reads CASGMSVGRTNEKLFF. The DNA of the CDR3 is TGTGCCAGCGGGATGTCCGTGGGGAGAACTAATGAAAAACTGTTTTTT.

This clone was counted once. The rearrangement joins TRBV9 to TRBJ1-6; D is ambiguous. This CDR3 spans 14 amino acids. The germline CDR1 and CDR2 sequences are SGDLS and YYNGEE. The V gene lost 0 bases and the J gene lost 7 bases, with 8 bases spanning the gap. The CDR3 protein is CASSVGGGNSPLHF. The CDR3 DNA is TGTGCCAGCAGCGTAGGAGGAGGGAATTCACCCCTCCACTTT.